Listed below are T cell receptor beta chains from one sample, sequenced in a study of cytomegalovirus exposure and HLA in healthy donors. The protocol was immunoSEQ multiplex PCR, while the TCRdb copy is restricted to in-frame clones and leaves out a portion. The sample has 150,000 to 250,000 clones, 75% to 85% seen once; the top ten hold roughly 1.4%. The source material was PBMCs. The receptors shown here come from a girl aged 10 to 17 in good health and CMV-seropositive. Each CDR3 is given with its conserved first and last residue. D genes are given only for firm matches. Clone sizes are given selectively: once, few, many, or a class where the clone is expanded.

TGTGCCAGCAGCTTCGGGGGTGGCTACACCTTC CASSFGGGYTF NA TRBV11-2 NA TRBJ1-2
TGTGCCAGCAGCCAAGAATGGACACCGAACACTGAAGCTTTCTTT CASSQEWTPNTEAFF NA TRBV4-2 NA TRBJ1-1
TGTGCCAGCAGCTGCCGACCAACAGGGGGCTTTTCACCCCTCCACTTT CASSCRPTGGFSPLHF NA TRBV5-6 TRBD1 TRBJ1-6
TGCAGCGTTGAGTTCGGGACTAGCGATTTCCCCCTCCAGTCGGATACGCAGTATTTT CSVEFGTSDFPLQSDTQYF NA TRBV29-1 TRBD2 TRBJ2-3
TGTGCCAGCAGGGCCAGGGACAGGGTGCGTCGTGAGCAGTTCTTC CASRARDRVRREQFF NA TRBV27 TRBD1 TRBJ2-1
TGCGCCAGCAGCCAAGAACGCGGGACAGGGGCTTCACCCCTCCACTTT CASSQERGTGASPLHF many TRBV4-1 TRBD1 TRBJ1-6
TGTGCCTGGAGTCGGGCGGGGGGTTACGGCAATGAGCAGTTCTTC CAWSRAGGYGNEQFF NA TRBV30 TRBD2 TRBJ2-1
TGCGCCAGCAGCCGGCAGGGCGGAAACACCATATATTTT CASSRQGGNTIYF NA TRBV4-1 NA TRBJ1-3
TGTGCCAGTCGACAGGGAAATTCACCCCTCCACTTT CASRQGNSPLHF NA TRBV7-2 TRBD1 TRBJ1-6
TGCGCCAGCAGCTTGGAAAGGGGCTACGAGCAGTACTTC CASSLERGYEQYF once TRBV5-1 NA TRBJ2-7
TGTGCCAGCAGCTTTCGACTAGCGGGGGCCACAGATACGCAGTATTTT CASSFRLAGATDTQYF NA TRBV7-2 TRBD2 TRBJ2-3
TGTGCCAGCAGCTTAGATGCCAGTACCTACGAGCAGTACTTC CASSLDASTYEQYF NA TRBV13 NA TRBJ2-7
TGTGCTAGTGGTTTGGGGGCAGGTGGCTACACCTTC CASGLGAGGYTF NA TRBV12-5 NA TRBJ1-2
TGTGCCATCAGTGAGACAGGGTCTGGAGAGACCCAGTACTTC CAISETGSGETQYF NA TRBV10-3 NA TRBJ2-5
TGTGCCAGCAGAAAGGAGCCCATGAACACTGAAGCTTTCTTT CASRKEPMNTEAFF NA TRBV6-1 NA TRBJ1-1
TGCGCCAGCAGTTTAGGAGGGACGTGGTACGAGCAGTACTTC CASSLGGTWYEQYF NA TRBV27 NA TRBJ2-7
TGTGCCAGCAGCGGGGGACAGGTAGTCTCACCCCTCCACTTT CASSGGQVVSPLHF few TRBV25-1 TRBD1 TRBJ1-6
TGTGCCAGCAGCCTACGAGGTCTGGGCGGGGGGGCAAGCACAGATACGCAGTATTTT CASSLRGLGGGASTDTQYF NA TRBV14 TRBD2 TRBJ2-3
TGTGCCAGCAGCCCCTTCGGGGAGGGTCAGAATTCACCCCTCCACTTT CASSPFGEGQNSPLHF NA TRBV5-4 NA TRBJ1-6
TGTGCCAGCAGCTTGGACAGGGAAGAGACCCAGTACTTC CASSLDREETQYF NA TRBV7-9 TRBD1 TRBJ2-5
TGTGCCAGCAGCTCCCGGACAGGCTCCTACGAGCAGTACTTC CASSSRTGSYEQYF NA TRBV7-9 TRBD1 TRBJ2-7
TGTGCCAGCAGTTACCGCCCAGGGGGGACCGCAGCTGAAGCTTTCTTT CASSYRPGGTAAEAFF NA TRBV6-5 TRBD1 TRBJ1-1
TGCGCCAGCAGCCAGGAGCGGGGGGGCCCGGGCGAGCAGTACTTC CASSQERGGPGEQYF NA TRBV4-3 TRBD2 TRBJ2-7
TGTGCCATCAGTGGAGGGCTTTCGCCACCCCTCCACTTT CAISGGLSPPLHF few TRBV10-3 NA TRBJ1-6
TGTGCCAGCAGTGGGGAGGGACTAGCAAATACGCAGTATTTT CASSGEGLANTQYF NA TRBV2 TRBD2 TRBJ2-3
TGTGCCAGCAGCTTATCGAGTCCCACAGATACGCAGTATTTT CASSLSSPTDTQYF NA TRBV5-6 NA TRBJ2-3
TGTGCCTGGATTAGGACTAGCGGTGTCCTGGGGAATGAGCAGTTCTTC CAWIRTSGVLGNEQFF NA TRBV30 TRBD2 TRBJ2-1
TGTGCTAGTGGTTTTGGAGGACAGGGGTCCGAGCGCCTACCCGGTAGGCAGTTCTTC CASGFGGQGSERLPGRQFF NA TRBV12-5 TRBD1 TRBJ2-1
TGCAGCGTGAGGACAGGGAGAATGAATTCACCCCTCCACTTT CSVRTGRMNSPLHF NA TRBV29-1 TRBD1 TRBJ1-6
TGTGCCAGCAGTTTACAGGATAGCAATCAGCCCCAGCATTTT CASSLQDSNQPQHF NA TRBV28 NA TRBJ1-5
TGTGCCAGCAGCGTAGGTGGGCGGGGGGGCCCAGATACGCAGTATTTT CASSVGGRGGPDTQYF once TRBV9 TRBD2 TRBJ2-3
TGTGCCAGCAGCTTGGGAGGTGGGCAGTACTTC CASSLGGGQYF NA TRBV7-2 NA TRBJ2-7
TGTGCCATCAGTGGGGCCGCCGCCACTGGAAACACCATATATTTT CAISGAAATGNTIYF NA TRBV10-3 NA TRBJ1-3
TGTGCCACCAGCAGAGAAGCGGGGGGGCCCGGGGAGCTGTTTTTT CATSREAGGPGELFF few TRBV15 TRBD2 TRBJ2-2
TGTGCCAGCACTCCTAGCGGGGGGTCCTCTGGGGAGCTGTTTTTT CASTPSGGSSGELFF NA TRBV11-3 TRBD2 TRBJ2-2
TGTGCCAGCAGCTCACAGGGCGGGTTATACAATGAGCAGTTCTTC CASSSQGGLYNEQFF NA TRBV11-3 NA TRBJ2-1
TGTGCCAGCAGCGCCATGGGACAGGTCTCTGGAAACACCATATATTTT CASSAMGQVSGNTIYF NA TRBV13 TRBD1 TRBJ1-3
TGTGCCAGCAGCCACCCACTGAAAGCGGGGGCCGGTTTGGATACGCAGTATTTT CASSHPLKAGAGLDTQYF NA TRBV4-2 TRBD2 TRBJ2-3
TGTGCCAGCAGGACCGCGCGGGATAGCAATCAGCCCCAGCATTTT CASRTARDSNQPQHF NA TRBV6-6 NA TRBJ1-5
TGCGCCAGCAGCCAAGATTGGGGGACAGGGTACCAAGAGACCCAGTACTTC CASSQDWGTGYQETQYF NA TRBV4-3 TRBD1 TRBJ2-5
TGTGCCATCAGGGAGGGACAGACCATCGGTGGCTACACCTTC CAIREGQTIGGYTF NA TRBV10-3 TRBD1 TRBJ1-2